This T cell receptor beta chain was identified during a study of blood T cell repertoires in COVID-19. Profiling relied on immunoSEQ multiplex PCR, and the TCRdb table lists in-frame clones only, not all of them. Of approximately 74,000 clones detected, roughly 84% appear once; the ten largest clones hold around 2.3%. V lost 0 bases, J lost 7 bases, and 12 bases lay in between. The CDR3 runs 15 residues. Germline assignment: CDR1 LGHDT and CDR2 YNNKEL (reference sequence). The chain uses TRBV3-1 (or the pseudogene TRBV3-2) and TRBJ2-2; no reliable D call. This sequence was found in a man aged 80 or over with active or convalescent COVID-19. The sample was peripheral blood. CDR3 nucleotides: TGTGCCAGCAGCCAAGATCCGGTCCCGGGCGGGGAGCTGTTTTTT. As protein: CASSQDPVPGGELFF.